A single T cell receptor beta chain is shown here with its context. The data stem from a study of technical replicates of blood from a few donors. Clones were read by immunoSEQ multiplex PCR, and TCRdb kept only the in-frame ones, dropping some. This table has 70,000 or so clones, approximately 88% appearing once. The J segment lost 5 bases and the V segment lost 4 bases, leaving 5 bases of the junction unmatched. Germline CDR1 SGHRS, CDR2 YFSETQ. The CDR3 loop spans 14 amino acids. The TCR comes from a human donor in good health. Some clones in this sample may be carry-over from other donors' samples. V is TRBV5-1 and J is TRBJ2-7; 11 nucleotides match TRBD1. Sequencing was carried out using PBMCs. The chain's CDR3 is CASSTGQGVNEQYF. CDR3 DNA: TGCGCCAGCAGCACGGGACAGGGGGTCAACGAGCAGTACTTC. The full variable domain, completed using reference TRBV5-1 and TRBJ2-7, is KAGVTQTPRYLIKTRGQQVTLSCSPISGHRSVSWYQQTPGQGLQFLFEYFSETQRNKGNFPGRFSGRQFSNSRSEMNVSTLELGDSALYLCASSTGQGVNEQYFGPGTRLTVT.